In this sample, the clone carrying this T cell receptor (beta chain) turned up once. Its antigen remains unknown. Germline lookup yields CDR1 SGHNT and CDR2 YYREEE (reference sequence). V gave up 1 base and J gave up 4 bases; unmatched junction bases: 5. This CDR3 region has 15 residues. The sample comes from a study of OX40 agonist ivuxolimab in advanced cancers. Across the whole study: All patients had ivuxolimab intravenously every 2 weeks at 0.01 to 10 mg/kg. Among those enrolled, mean age was about 63 years (range about 23 to 90) and 75% to 85% were male. Study results and caveats: Expanded clones were, on average, more numerous in CD8+ T cells than in CD4+.

Using immunoSEQ multiplex PCR, the repertoire was profiled, and TCRdb retains in-frame clones only, with some absent. The repertoire holds under 65,000 clones, 89% seen once, with more than 9% in the top ten. The sequencing here drew on CD4+ or CD8+ T cells sorted from blood, taken in a trial of the OX40 agonist ivuxolimab. This chain uses TRBV5-4 with TRBJ2-1; 7 bases agree with TRBD2. The TCR sequence derives from an adult with an advanced solid tumor such as melanoma, head and neck, liver or kidney cancer. The CDR3 loop reads CASSLSGGSYNEQFF. The CDR3 DNA reads TGTGCCAGCAGCTTGTCGGGAGGCTCGTACAATGAGCAGTTCTTC.